These T cell receptor beta chains were read from a single sample in a study of shared clonotypes between healthy human individuals. Produced via immunoSEQ multiplex PCR; TCRdb's table is partial and in-frame only. Of 500,000 to 650,000 clones listed, roughly four fifths are singletons. Sample: PBMCs. The receptors shown here come from a woman aged 40-49 years in good health. Some clones in this sample may be carry-over from other donors' samples. The CDR3 runs from the conserved cysteine through the conserved F or W. The order of the fields is CDR3 protein, CDR3 DNA, D gene, clone size, J gene, V gene. A D gene is named only where the DNA matches it firmly. Some rows have no size entry. The others give once, few or many, or a class for an expanded clone.

CASSLLVTGELFF TGTGCCAGCAGCTTACTAGTCACCGGGGAGCTGTTTTTT . once TRBJ2-2 TRBV7-3
CASGKGGWYSNQPQHF TGTGCCAGCGGCAAAGGGGGGTGGTATAGCAATCAGCCCCAGCATTTT . . TRBJ1-5 TRBV28
CASSVGTGARGYTF TGTGCCAGCAGTGTAGGGACAGGGGCTCGGGGCTACACCTTC TRBD1 . TRBJ1-2 TRBV2
CASSYQLGETQYF TGTGCCAGCAGTTATCAACTAGGGGAGACCCAGTACTTC . . TRBJ2-5 TRBV27
CASSWSGTDSGNTIYF TGTGCCAGCAGTTGGTCCGGGACGGACTCTGGAAACACCATATATTTT . . TRBJ1-3 TRBV6-5
CASSTGANYGYTF TGTGCCAGTAGTACCGGGGCTAACTATGGCTACACCTTC . . TRBJ1-2 TRBV19
CASSGTEPFTGAFF TGTGCCAGCAGCGGGACAGAACCTTTTACTGGAGCTTTCTTT TRBD1 few TRBJ1-1 TRBV2
CASRNSFRDSSTDTQYF TGTGCCAGCAGGAATTCCTTTCGGGACTCCAGCACAGATACGCAGTATTTT . . TRBJ2-3 TRBV7-2
CASSFQGKHNEQFF TGTGCCAGCAGTTTTCAGGGGAAACACAATGAGCAGTTCTTC . . TRBJ2-1 TRBV6-1
CASSYSSTASYEQYF TGTGCCAGCAGTTACTCGAGTACAGCCTCCTACGAGCAGTACTTC . many TRBJ2-7 TRBV6-6
CASSWNTGELFF TGTGCCAGCAGCTGGAACACCGGGGAGCTGTTTTTT . few TRBJ2-2 TRBV5-4
CASSPGQGNTTYF TGTGCCAGCAGTCCGGGCCAAGGAAACACCACATATTTT . . TRBJ1-3 TRBV6-5
CASSLVPSNQPQHF TGTGCCAGCAGCTTAGTACCAAGCAATCAGCCCCAGCATTTT . few TRBJ1-5 TRBV7-8
CASSLDRGGEQYF TGTGCCAGCAGCCTTGACAGGGGAGGTGAGCAGTACTTC TRBD1 . TRBJ2-7 TRBV7-2
CASSLGQESTEAFF TGTGCCAGCAGCTTGGGACAGGAAAGCACTGAAGCTTTCTTT TRBD1 . TRBJ1-1 TRBV7-9
CASSFGDSYEQYF TGTGCCAGCAGTTTCGGGGACAGCTACGAGCAGTACTTC TRBD1 . TRBJ2-7 TRBV28
CASSVDVREKLFF TGTGCCAGCAGCGTGGACGTACGGGAAAAACTGTTTTTT . . TRBJ1-4 TRBV7-9
CSDQRGTLVNTEAFF TGCAGCGACCAACGGGGGACATTGGTGAACACTGAAGCTTTCTTT . few TRBJ1-1 TRBV29-1